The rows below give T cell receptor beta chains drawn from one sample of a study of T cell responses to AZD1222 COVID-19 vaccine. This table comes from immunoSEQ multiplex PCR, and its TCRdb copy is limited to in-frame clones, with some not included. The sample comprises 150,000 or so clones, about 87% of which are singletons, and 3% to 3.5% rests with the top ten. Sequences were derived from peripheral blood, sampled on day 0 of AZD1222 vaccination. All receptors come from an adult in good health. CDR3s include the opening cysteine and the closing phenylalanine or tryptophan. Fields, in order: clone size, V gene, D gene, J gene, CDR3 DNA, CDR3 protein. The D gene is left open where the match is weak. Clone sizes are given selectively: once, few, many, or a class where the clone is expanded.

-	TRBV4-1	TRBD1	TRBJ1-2	TGCGCCAGCAGTTCCGGGACAGGGATCGACTATGGCTACACCTTC	CASSSGTGIDYGYTF
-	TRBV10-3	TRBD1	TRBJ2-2	TGTGCCATCAGGGGAGACAGGGGTGCCGGGGAGCTGTTTTTT	CAIRGDRGAGELFF
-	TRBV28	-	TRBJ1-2	TGTGCCAGCACCCAAGGGGGGGATCGTCTCTATGGCTACACCTTC	CASTQGGDRLYGYTF
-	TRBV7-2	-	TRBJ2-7	TGTGCCAGCAGCTTAGCGGGGAGGGAGCAGTACTTC	CASSLAGREQYF
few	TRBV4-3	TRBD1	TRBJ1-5	TGCGCCAGCAGCCAATCGGGACAGGGCAATCAGCCCCAGCATTTT	CASSQSGQGNQPQHF
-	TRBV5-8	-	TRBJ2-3	TGTGCCAGCTCCTTATCCTCAGACTTTTCGACGCAGTATTTT	CASSLSSDFSTQYF
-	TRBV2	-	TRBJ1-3	TGTGCCAGCAGTTATGCAGCCTCTGGAAACACCATATATTTT	CASSYAASGNTIYF
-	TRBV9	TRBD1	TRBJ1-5	TGTGCCAGCAGCGTGGGGACAGGTCATAGCAATCAGCCCCAGCATTTT	CASSVGTGHSNQPQHF
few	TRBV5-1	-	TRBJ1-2	TGCGCCAGCAGCTCCCCAGGGAACTATGGCTACACCTTC	CASSSPGNYGYTF
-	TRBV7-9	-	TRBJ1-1	TGTGCCAGCAGGGATACAATGGGGGCTGAAGCTTTCTTT	CASRDTMGAEAFF
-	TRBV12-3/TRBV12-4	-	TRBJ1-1	TGTGCCAGCAGCTGGACCGGTGGAGCTTTCTTT	CASSWTGGAFF
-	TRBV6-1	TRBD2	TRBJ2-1	TGTGCCAGCAGTGTAAGATCCGGCGGGGGTTTGGTAGGTGAGCAGTTCTTC	CASSVRSGGGLVGEQFF
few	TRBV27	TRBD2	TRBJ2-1	TGTGCCAGCAGTTTATTTACTAGCGGGGTGGCCTACAATGAGCAGTTCTTC	CASSLFTSGVAYNEQFF
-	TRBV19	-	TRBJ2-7	TGTGCCAGTAGTGGCAGATCCCTTAAGTTCTACGAGCAGTACTTC	CASSGRSLKFYEQYF
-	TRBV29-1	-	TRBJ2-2	TGCAGCGTTGAATCCCCTGCGGGCAGGGCCTCTAGCACCGGGGAGCTGTTTTTT	CSVESPAGRASSTGELFF
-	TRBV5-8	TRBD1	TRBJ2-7	TGTGCCAGCAGCCGAACAGGGGACGGATACGAGCAGTACTTC	CASSRTGDGYEQYF